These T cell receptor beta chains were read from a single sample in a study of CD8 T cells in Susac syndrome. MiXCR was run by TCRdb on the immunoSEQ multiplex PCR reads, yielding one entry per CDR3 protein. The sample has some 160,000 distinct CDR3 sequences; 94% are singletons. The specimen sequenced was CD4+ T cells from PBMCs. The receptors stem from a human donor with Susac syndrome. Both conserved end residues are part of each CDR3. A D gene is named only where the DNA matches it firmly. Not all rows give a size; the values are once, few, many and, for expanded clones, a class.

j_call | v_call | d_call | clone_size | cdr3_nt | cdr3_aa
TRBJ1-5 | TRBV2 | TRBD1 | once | TGTGCCAGCAAAGGACAGGGGACGGCCCAGCATTTT | CASKGQGTAQHF
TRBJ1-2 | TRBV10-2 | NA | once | TGCGCCAGCAGTCGAGGGGAACGAGGCTACACCTTC | CASSRGERGYTF
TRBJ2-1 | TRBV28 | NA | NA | TGTGCCAGCATACAGGGGGGGACGGTGAGGGCCAATGAGCAGTTCTTC | CASIQGGTVRANEQFF
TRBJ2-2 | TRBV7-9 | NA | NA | TGTGCCAGCAGCGATGGGACCGAGGATATTACCGGGGAGCTGTTTTTT | CASSDGTEDITGELFF
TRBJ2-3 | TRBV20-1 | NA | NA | TGCAGTGCTGGGTCAGGGATCCTCAGCACAGATACGCAGTATTTT | CSAGSGILSTDTQYF
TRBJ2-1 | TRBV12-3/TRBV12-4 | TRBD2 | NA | TGTGCCAGCGATAAGTTCGCGGGGGGTTACAATGAGCAGTTCTTC | CASDKFAGGYNEQFF
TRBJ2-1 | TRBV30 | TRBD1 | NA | TGTGCCTGGAGTGGACAGGGGAATGAGCAGTTCTTC | CAWSGQGNEQFF
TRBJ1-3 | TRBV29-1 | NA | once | TGCAGCGCTGGAGGCCCCGGAAACACCATATATTTT | CSAGGPGNTIYF
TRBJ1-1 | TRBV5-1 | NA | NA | TGCGCCAGCAGCCGGATAACAGGGAGTACTGAAGCTTTCTTT | CASSRITGSTEAFF
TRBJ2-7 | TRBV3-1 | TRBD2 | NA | TGTGCCAGCAGCCGAACTAGCGGGGGAACGGGAGAGCAGTACTTC | CASSRTSGGTGEQYF
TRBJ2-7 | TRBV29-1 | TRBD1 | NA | TGCAGCGTTGAAAATAACAGGGGAAACTACGAGCAGTACTTC | CSVENNRGNYEQYF
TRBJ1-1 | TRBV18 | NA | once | TGTGCCAGCTCACCATCCGAACCCACTGAAGCTTTCTTT | CASSPSEPTEAFF
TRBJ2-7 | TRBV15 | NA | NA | TGTGCCACCAGCACTCCCCTGGAGGCCTCCTACGAGCAGTACTTC | CATSTPLEASYEQYF
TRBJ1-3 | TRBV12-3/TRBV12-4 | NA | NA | TGTGCCAGCAGTTCCGTTTTCCAGGGCTCTGGAAACACCATATATTTT | CASSSVFQGSGNTIYF
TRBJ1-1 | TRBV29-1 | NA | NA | TGCAGCGCCACCTTGACAGCCAACACTGAAGCTTTCTTT | CSATLTANTEAFF
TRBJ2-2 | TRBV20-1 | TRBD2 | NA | TGCAGTGCCCGACTAGCGGGGGGTGGTACCGGGGAGCTGTTTTTT | CSARLAGGGTGELFF
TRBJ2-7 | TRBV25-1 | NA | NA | TGTGCCAGCAGTGAACGGGGGACATACTCCTACGAGCAGTACTTC | CASSERGTYSYEQYF
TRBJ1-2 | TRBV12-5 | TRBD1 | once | TGTGCTAGTGGTTTGGGATCAGGGGGGACCTATGGCTACACCTTC | CASGLGSGGTYGYTF
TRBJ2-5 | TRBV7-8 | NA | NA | TGTGCCAGCAGCCCCCGTACCGCCCAGTACTTC | CASSPRTAQYF
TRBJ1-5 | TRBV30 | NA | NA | TGTGCCTGGAGTGGGGGATCCAATCAGCCCCAGCATTTT | CAWSGGSNQPQHF
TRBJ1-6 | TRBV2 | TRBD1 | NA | TGTGCCAGCAGCCGGGACAGGCCCCGCGGATCACCCCTCCACTTT | CASSRDRPRGSPLHF
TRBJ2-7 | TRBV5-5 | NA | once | TGTGCCAGCAGCTATGCGGATTTGCAGTACTTC | CASSYADLQYF
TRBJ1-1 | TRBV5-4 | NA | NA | TGTGCCAGCAGCTTGGGCCCCTTTGAAGCTTTCTTT | CASSLGPFEAFF
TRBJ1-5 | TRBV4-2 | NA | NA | TGTGCCAGCAGGACCTCCGCATATAGCAATCAGCCCCAGCATTTT | CASRTSAYSNQPQHF
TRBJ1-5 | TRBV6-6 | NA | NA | TGTGCCAGCAGAGTGGGGACTAGCAATCAGCCCCAGCATTTT | CASRVGTSNQPQHF
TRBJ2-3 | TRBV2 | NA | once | TGTGCCAGCAGTGAATCCAGCGGGAGCACAGATACGCAGTATTTT | CASSESSGSTDTQYF
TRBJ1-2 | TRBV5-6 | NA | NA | TGTGCCAGCATCGCCGGGAGGGCGGATGGCTACACCTTC | CASIAGRADGYTF
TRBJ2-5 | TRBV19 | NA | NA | TGTGCCAGTAGTATAGTGGGATATGAGGGGACCCAGTACTTC | CASSIVGYEGTQYF
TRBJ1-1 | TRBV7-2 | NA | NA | TGTGCCAGCAGCGCTAAAGGGCAAAACACTGAAGCTTTCTTT | CASSAKGQNTEAFF
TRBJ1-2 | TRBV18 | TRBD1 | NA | TGTGCCAGCTCACCACTCCAGGACAGGGGATATGGCTACACCTTC | CASSPLQDRGYGYTF
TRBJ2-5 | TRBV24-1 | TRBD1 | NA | TGTGCCACCAGTGATCGACAGGGGTACCAAGAGACCCAGTACTTC | CATSDRQGYQETQYF
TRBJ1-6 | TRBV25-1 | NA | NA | TGTGCCAGCAACCGGGGGCAGGGAAATAATTCACCCCTCCACTTT | CASNRGQGNNSPLHF
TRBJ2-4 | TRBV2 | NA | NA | TGTGCCAGCAGTGATCGGCGTCAGGGAACGGCCATTCAGTACTTC | CASSDRRQGTAIQYF
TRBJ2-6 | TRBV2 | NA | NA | TGTGCCAGCAGACTCGGCCCGAGTGTCCCCGTCCTGACTTTC | CASRLGPSVPVLTF
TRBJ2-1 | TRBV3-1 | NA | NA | TGTGCCAGCAGTCACACGGGGACAGAGCAGTTCTTC | CASSHTGTEQFF
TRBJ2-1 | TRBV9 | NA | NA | TGTGCCAGCAGCTCACAGATAGGGACGAACAATGAGCAGTTCTTC | CASSSQIGTNNEQFF
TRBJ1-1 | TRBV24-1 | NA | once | TGTGCCACCAGTGATGGGGGAGGGGACACTGAAGCTTTCTTT | CATSDGGGDTEAFF
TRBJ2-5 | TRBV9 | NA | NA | TGTGCCAGCAGCGTAGGGCTTAGCGGTGAGACCCAGTACTTC | CASSVGLSGETQYF
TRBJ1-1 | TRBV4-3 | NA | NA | TGCGCCAGCAGCCATGGGGGGAGGGACACTGAAGCTTTCTTT | CASSHGGRDTEAFF
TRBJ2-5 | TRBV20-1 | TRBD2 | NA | TGCAGTGCTAGTGAGAGCGGGGGCGGAGAGACCCAGTACTTC | CSASESGGGETQYF
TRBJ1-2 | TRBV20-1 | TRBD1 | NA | TGCAGTGCTAGATCCCCCGTCGACAGGGATAACTATGGCTACACCTTC | CSARSPVDRDNYGYTF
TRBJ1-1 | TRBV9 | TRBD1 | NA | TGTGCCAGCAGCGCCAAAACAGGGGGGGACACTGAAGCTTTCTTT | CASSAKTGGDTEAFF
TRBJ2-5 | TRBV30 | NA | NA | TGTGCCTGGAGGGGGGCCGGGCGAGAGACCCAGTACTTC | CAWRGAGRETQYF